Shown below are 6 T cell receptor beta chains from a single sample sequenced in a study of identical twins. MiXCR was run by TCRdb on the 5' RACE reads, yielding one entry per CDR3 protein. The table shows 500,000 to 700,000 distinct CDR3 sequences, with just over 7% occurring only once. These sequences were also reported in another study, on yellow fever vaccine responses in identical twins.

What was sequenced was PBMCs. Every receptor here comes from a woman aged 18 to 35 in good health.

The chain couples TRBV28 to TRBJ1-5; D perhaps matches TRBD1 (5 bases). This CDR3 region has 13 residues. Germline loops: CDR1 MDHEN, CDR2 SYDVKM. V was trimmed by 8 bases and J by 3 bases, leaving 11 bases between them. CDR3 protein: CASEDTDNQPQHF. The DNA for the CDR3 is TGTGCCAGCGAGGACACCGACAATCAGCCCCAGCATTTT.

The chain couples TRBV6-2 or TRBV6-3 to TRBJ2-5; 7 bases are shared with TRBD2. With V trimmed by 6 bases and J by 5 bases, 9 bases remained unmatched. The CDR3 totals 14 residues. CDR1 and CDR2 (germline): MNHEY, SVGEGT. The CDR3 is CASRTPSGGETQYF. Here the CDR3 DNA reads TGTGCCAGCAGAACTCCTAGCGGCGGTGAGACCCAGTACTTC.

The chain recombines TRBV6-5 with TRBJ2-1; the D gene is possibly TRBD2 (5 bases). CDR3 length equals 14 residues. In germline, CDR1 is MNHEY, CDR2 SVGAGI. The V and J ends lost 4 bases and 5 bases respectively, with 12 bases between them. The CDR3 sequence is CASSSLTINNEQFF. DNA for the CDR3: TGTGCCAGCAGTTCCCTGACTATCAACAATGAGCAGTTCTTC.

The chain links TRBV7-6 to TRBJ2-7, with no clear D. V dropped 5 bases and J dropped 6 bases, with 14 bases sitting between them. Germline lookup yields CDR1 SGHVS and CDR2 FNYEAQ. The CDR3 extends over 13 amino acids. CDR3 nucleotide sequence: TGTGCCAGCAGCAGCTTGGGGTGGGGCGAGCAGTACTTC. Encoded protein: CASSSLGWGEQYF.

The chain links TRBV2 to TRBJ2-5; TRBD1 aligns across 7 bases. J was trimmed by 0 bases and V by 6 bases; bases with no gene match: 7. Looked up from germline, CDR1 is SNHLY and CDR2 is FYNNEI. CDR3 length: 15 amino acids. CDR3 coding DNA: TGTGCCAGCAGACCGACAGGGCTGGACCAAGAGACCCAGTACTTC. Its protein product is CASRPTGLDQETQYF.

This clonotype was counted ten times or more. V gene TRBV10-3 combines with J gene TRBJ2-3; 12 bases are a match to TRBD2. Germline CDR1 and CDR2: ENHRY and SYGVKD. V dropped 7 bases and J dropped 5; count of bases not matched to a gene: 4. The CDR3 sequence is 14 residues long. CDR3 protein: CAINTSGRLDTQYF. As DNA, the CDR3 is TGTGCCATCAACACTAGCGGGAGGCTAGATACGCAGTATTTT.